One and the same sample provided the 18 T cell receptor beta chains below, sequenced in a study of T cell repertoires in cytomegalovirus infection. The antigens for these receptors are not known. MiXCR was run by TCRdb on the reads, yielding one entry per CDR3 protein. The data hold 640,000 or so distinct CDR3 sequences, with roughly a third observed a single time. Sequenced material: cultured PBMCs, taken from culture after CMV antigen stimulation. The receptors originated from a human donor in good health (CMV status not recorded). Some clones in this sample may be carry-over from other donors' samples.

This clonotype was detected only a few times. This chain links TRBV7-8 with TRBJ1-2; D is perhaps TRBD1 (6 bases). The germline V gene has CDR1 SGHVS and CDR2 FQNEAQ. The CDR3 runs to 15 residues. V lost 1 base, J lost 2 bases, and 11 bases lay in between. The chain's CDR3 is CASSLGGTPNYGYTF. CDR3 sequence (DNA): TGTGCCAGCAGCTTAGGGGGGACACCGAACTATGGCTACACCTTC.

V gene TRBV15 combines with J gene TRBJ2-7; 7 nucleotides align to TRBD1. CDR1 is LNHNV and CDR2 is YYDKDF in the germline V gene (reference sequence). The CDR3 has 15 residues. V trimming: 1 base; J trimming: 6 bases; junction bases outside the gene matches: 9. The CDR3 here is CATSRARDRAGEQYF. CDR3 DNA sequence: TGTGCCACCAGCAGAGCGCGAGACAGGGCGGGCGAGCAGTACTTC. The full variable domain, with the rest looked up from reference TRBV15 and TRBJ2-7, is DAMVIQNPRYQVTQFGKPVTLSCSQTLNHNVMYWYQQKSSQAPKLLFHYYDKDFNNEADTPDNFQSRRPNTSFCFLDIRSPGLGDTAMYLCATSRARDRAGEQYFGPGTRLTVT.

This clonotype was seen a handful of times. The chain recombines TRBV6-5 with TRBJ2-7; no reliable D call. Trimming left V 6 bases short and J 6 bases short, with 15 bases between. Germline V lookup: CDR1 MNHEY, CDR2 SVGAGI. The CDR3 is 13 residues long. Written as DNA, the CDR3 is TGTGCCAGCAGACCCGGACCGTTCCGCGAGCAGTACTTC. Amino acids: CASRPGPFREQYF.

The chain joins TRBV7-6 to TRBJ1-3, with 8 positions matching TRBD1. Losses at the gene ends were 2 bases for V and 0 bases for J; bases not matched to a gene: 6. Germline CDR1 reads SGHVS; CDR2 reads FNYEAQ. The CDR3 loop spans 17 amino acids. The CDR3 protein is CASSLLPGGNSGNTIYF. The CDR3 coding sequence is TGTGCCAGCAGCTTATTACCAGGGGGCAACTCTGGAAACACCATATATTTT.

The CDR3 reads CASLGIAKNIQYF. In nucleotides, the CDR3 is TGTGCCAGCCTGGGGATAGCCAAAAACATTCAGTACTTC. The gene calls are TRBV11-2 and TRBJ2-4; D not certain. CDR3 length: 13 residues. Germline V gene sequence: CDR1 SGHAT, CDR2 FQNNGV. V was pared by 8 bases and J by 0 bases, with 8 bases between.

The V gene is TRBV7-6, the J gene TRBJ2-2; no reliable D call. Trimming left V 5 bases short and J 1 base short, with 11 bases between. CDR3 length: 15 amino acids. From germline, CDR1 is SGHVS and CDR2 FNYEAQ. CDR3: CASSQYAMNTGELFF. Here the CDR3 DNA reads TGTGCCAGCAGCCAGTACGCCATGAACACCGGGGAGCTGTTTTTT.

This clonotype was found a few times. The CDR3 sequence is CSASRGVSNQPQHF. The CDR3 bases are TGCAGTGCTTCCAGGGGGGTCAGCAATCAGCCCCAGCATTTT. The genes are TRBV20-1 and TRBJ1-5; 7 bases agree with TRBD1. V was pared by 5 bases and J by 1 base, with 5 bases of the junction left unmatched. The CDR3 has 14 residues. Germline V gives CDR1 DFQATT, CDR2 SNEGSKA (reference sequence).

The CDR3 DNA reads as TGTGCCAGCAGCCCCCCAGGCTACAATGAGCAGTTCTTC. This codes for CASSPPGYNEQFF. The chain has TRBV6-5 and TRBJ2-1; D not resolved. The CDR3 is 13 amino acids. Germline CDR1 reads MNHEY; CDR2 reads SVGAGI. V was pared by 6 bases and J by 3 bases, with 9 bases between.

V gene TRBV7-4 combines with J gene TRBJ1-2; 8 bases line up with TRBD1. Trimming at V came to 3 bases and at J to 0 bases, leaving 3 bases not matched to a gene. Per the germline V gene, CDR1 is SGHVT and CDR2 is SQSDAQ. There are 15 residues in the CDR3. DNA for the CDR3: TGTGCCAGCAGCTTCAGGGGGCCGACTAACTATGGCTACACCTTC. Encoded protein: CASSFRGPTNYGYTF. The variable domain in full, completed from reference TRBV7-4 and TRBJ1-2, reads GAGVSQSPRYKVAKRGRDVALRCDSISGHVTLYWYRQTLGQGSEVLTYSQSDAQRDKSGRPSGRFSAERPERSVSTLKIQRTEQGDSAVYLCASSFRGPTNYGYTFGSGTRLTVV.

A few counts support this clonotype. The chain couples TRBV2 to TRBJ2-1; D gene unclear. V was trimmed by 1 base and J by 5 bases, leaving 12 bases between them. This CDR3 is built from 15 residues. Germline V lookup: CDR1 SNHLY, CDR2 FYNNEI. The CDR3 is CASSEGVRPNNEQFF. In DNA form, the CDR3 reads TGTGCCAGCAGTGAAGGTGTACGGCCAAACAATGAGCAGTTCTTC.

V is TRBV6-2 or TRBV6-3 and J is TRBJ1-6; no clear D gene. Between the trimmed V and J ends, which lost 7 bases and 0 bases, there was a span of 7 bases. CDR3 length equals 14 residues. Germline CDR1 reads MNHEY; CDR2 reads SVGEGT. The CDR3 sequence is CASTRSSYNSPLHF. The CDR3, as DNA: TGTGCCAGCACGAGGAGCTCCTATAATTCACCCCTCCACTTT.

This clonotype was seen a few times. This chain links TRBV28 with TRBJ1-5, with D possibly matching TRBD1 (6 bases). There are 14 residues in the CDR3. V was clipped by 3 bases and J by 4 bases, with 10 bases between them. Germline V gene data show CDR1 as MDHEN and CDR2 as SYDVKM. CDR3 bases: TGTGCCAGCAGTTTTAACAGGGCGAATCAGCCCCAGCATTTT. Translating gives CASSFNRANQPQHF.

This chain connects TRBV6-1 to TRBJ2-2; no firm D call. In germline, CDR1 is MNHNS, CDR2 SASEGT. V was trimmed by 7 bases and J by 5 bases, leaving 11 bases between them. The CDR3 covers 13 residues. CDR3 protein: CASTSTRTGELFF. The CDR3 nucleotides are TGTGCCAGCACCTCCACAAGGACCGGGGAGCTGTTTTTT.

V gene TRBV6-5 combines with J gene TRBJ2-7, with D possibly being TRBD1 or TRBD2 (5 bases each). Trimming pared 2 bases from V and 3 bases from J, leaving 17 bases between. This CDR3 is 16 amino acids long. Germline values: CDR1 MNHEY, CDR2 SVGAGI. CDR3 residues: CASSYDPRGLHYEQYF. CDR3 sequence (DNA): TGTGCCAGCAGTTACGACCCACGGGGCCTGCACTACGAGCAGTACTTC.

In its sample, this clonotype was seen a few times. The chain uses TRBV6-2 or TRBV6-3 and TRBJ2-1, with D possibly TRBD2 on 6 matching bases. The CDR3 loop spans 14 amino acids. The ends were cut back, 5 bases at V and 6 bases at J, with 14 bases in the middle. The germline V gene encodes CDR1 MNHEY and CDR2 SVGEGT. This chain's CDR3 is CASSPPGGRNEQFF. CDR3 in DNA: TGTGCCAGCAGTCCCCCCGGGGGTCGCAATGAGCAGTTCTTC.

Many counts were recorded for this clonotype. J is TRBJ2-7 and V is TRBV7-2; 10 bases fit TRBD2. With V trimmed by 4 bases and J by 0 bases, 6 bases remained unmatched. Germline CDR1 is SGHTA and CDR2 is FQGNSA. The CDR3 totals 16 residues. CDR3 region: CASSSPGTSVSYEQYF. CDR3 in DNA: TGTGCCAGCAGCTCCCCCGGGACTAGCGTCTCCTACGAGCAGTACTTC.

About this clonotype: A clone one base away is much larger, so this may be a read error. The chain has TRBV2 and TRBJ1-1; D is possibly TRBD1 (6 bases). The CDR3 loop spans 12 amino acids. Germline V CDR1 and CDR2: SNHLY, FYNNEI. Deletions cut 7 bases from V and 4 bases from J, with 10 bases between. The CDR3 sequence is CASKGGITEAFF. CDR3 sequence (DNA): TGTGCCAGCAAGGGGGGAATCACTGAAGCTTTCTTT.

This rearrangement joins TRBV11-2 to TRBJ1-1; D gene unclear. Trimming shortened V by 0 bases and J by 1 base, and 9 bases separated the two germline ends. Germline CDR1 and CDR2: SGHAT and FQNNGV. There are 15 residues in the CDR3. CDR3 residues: CASSLDGKGNTEAFF. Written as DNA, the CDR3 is TGTGCCAGCAGCTTAGATGGAAAGGGGAACACTGAAGCTTTCTTT.